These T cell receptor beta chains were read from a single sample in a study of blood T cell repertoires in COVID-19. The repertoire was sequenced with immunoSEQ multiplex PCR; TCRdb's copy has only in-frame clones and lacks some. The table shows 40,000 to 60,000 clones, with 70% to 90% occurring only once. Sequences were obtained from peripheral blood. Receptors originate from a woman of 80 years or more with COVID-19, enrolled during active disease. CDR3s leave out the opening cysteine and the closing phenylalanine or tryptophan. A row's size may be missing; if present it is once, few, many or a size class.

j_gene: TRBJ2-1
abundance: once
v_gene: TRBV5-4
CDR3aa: ASSFSTGAQYNEQF

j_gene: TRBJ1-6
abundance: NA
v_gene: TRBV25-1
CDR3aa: ASKGAVNNSPLH

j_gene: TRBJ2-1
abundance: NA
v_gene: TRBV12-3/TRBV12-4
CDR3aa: ASSPGLDEQF

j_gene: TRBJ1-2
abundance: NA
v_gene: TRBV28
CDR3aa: ASSDRVSNYGYT

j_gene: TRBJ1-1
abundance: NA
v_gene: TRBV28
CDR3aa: ASSSDGGRTEAF

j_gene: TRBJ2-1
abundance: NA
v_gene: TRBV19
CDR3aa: ASNPGGVYNEQF

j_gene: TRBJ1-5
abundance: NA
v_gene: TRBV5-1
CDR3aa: ASSAGQGANQPQH

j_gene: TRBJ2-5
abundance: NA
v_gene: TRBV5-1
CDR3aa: ASSADRALQETQY

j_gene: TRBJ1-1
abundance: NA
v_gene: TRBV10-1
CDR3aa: ASRYHFGTGGGKTEAF

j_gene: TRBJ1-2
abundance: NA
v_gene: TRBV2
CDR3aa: ASSDDGRVYGYT

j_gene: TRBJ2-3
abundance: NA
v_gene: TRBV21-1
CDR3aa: ASSQSPQADTQY

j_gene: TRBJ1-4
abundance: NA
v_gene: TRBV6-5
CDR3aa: ASSSNFGEKLF

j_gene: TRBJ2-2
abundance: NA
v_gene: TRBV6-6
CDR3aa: ASRASGSSGELF

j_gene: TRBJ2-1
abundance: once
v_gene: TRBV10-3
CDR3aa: ATSFSDIYNEQF

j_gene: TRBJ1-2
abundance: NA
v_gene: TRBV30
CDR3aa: AWSQGGPYGYT

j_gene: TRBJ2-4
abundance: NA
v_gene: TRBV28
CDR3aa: ASLDRGIAKNIQY

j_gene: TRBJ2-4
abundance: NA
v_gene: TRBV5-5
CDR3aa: ASSPEGWGTSGRNIQY